This T cell receptor beta chain was sequenced in a study of T cell repertoires in cytomegalovirus infection. Looking at the study overall: CMV infection together with matching HLA type was indicated by public TCR beta signatures.

TCRdb re-analysed the reads in MiXCR, keeping a single row per CDR3 protein. The sample contains 150,000 to 200,000 distinct CDR3 sequences, approximately 19% of which appear only once. V lost 3 bases and J lost 4; bases outside the gene matches: 2. This CDR3 spans 13 amino acids. The germline V gene encodes CDR1 SGHRS and CDR2 YFSETQ. J is TRBJ2-7 and V is TRBV5-1; 9 nucleotides line up with TRBD1. The sample was PBMCs. The receptor's source is a human donor in good health (CMV status not recorded). Some clones in this sample may be carry-over from other donors' samples. The CDR3 reads CASSWGQGYEQYF. The CDR3 DNA follows: TGCGCCAGCAGCTGGGGACAGGGATACGAGCAGTACTTC.